The text below deals with one T cell receptor beta chain. As handled by the study authors: Nucleated cell counts were estimated from reference gene primer amplification. Generated by immunoSEQ multiplex PCR, the TCRdb table keeps only in-frame clones and is missing some. For V, J and clone size, that table is used; D and trimming come from the DNA. Of 45,000 to 55,000 clones in the sample, about 86% are singletons; the top ten hold around 11%. The data belong to a study of blood T cell repertoires in COVID-19. In the study overall: Donors in the United States, Italy and Spain gave samples during acute or convalescent COVID-19.

The CDR3 has 11 amino acids. Germline loops: CDR1 DFQATT, CDR2 SNEGSKA (reference sequence). Trimming left V 3 bases short and J 5 bases short, with 7 bases between. The clonotype was recovered from a man between 65 and 85 years old with active COVID-19. Sequenced material: peripheral blood. The chain couples TRBV20-1 to TRBJ1-1; D is undetermined. The CDR3 bases are TGCAGTGCTAGGGAGGAGACTGAAGCTTTCTTT. As protein: CSAREETEAFF.